Sequencing of this TCR beta chain was carried out in a study of blood T cell repertoires in COVID-19. Study as a whole: Spain, Italy and the United States supplied samples that represented acute and convalescent COVID-19. The analysed material was cDNA or gDNA that came from T cells, B-cell-depleted T cells, or PBMCs.

In germline, CDR1 is SNHLY, CDR2 FYNNEI. CDR3 length: 14 amino acids. V gave up 6 bases and J gave up 2 bases, with 12 bases separating them. This clone occurred once. In the original processing: Amplification with reference gene primers provided the estimates of nucleated cell counts. Assay used: immunoSEQ multiplex PCR; TCRdb lists only in-frame clones, some missing. V and J calls and clone size follow that table, whereas D and trimming were derived from the DNA. The sample consists of 250,000 to 300,000 clones, roughly 85% of them appearing once. Sequencing was done on a sample of peripheral blood. The gene calls are TRBV2 and TRBJ2-3; D gene uncertain. The sequence derives from a man in his fifties or sixties who had recovered from COVID-19. DNA of the CDR3: TGTGCCAGCAGGGCAGATTCAGTCACAGATACGCAGTATTTT. Translated, it gives CASRADSVTDTQYF.